The clone carrying this T cell receptor beta chain was seen a single time. This sample is part of a study of blood T cell repertoires in COVID-19. The CDR3 extends over 15 amino acids. Germline V CDR1 and CDR2: SGHRS, YFSETQ. Trimming took off 1 base at V and 1 base at J, with 8 bases between the two ends. The assay was immunoSEQ multiplex PCR, and TCRdb's table has in-frame clones only and misses some. This sample has some 510,000 clones; around 89% occur once, and the top ten carry 1.8%. Sequences were obtained from PBMCs or T cells enriched from blood (not recorded which). This chain connects TRBV5-1 to TRBJ2-2, with no clear D. The origin of this receptor is a woman aged 40 to 55 who had recovered from COVID-19. CDR3 DNA: TGCGCCAGCAGCTTGCCGGTTTTGAACACCGGGGAGCTGTTTTTT. It is translated as CASSLPVLNTGELFF.